This T cell receptor beta chain was identified during a study of cytomegalovirus exposure and HLA in healthy donors. Findings and caveats of the study: Sequencing depth across donors, presence/absence analyses assumed, was roughly uniform. Productive status was seen about 90% or about 30% of the time for most TCR beta V segments in an earlier analysis. As a later analysis revealed, the rate of TCR association differed by HLA locus, with DRB1 most and HLA-C fewest.

13 Jbeta primers and 60 Vbeta primers were used for the PCR. Produced via immunoSEQ multiplex PCR; TCRdb's table is partial and in-frame only. The table lists 180,000 or so clones, over 75% of them singletons. With 0 bases removed from V and 9 bases from J, the gap between germline ends came to 12 bases. The CDR3 has 14 residues. From germline, CDR1 is SGHVS and CDR2 FQNEAQ. Points on this clone: Its antigen is as yet unknown.

This TCR was sampled from a man between 18 and 29 years old in good health and CMV-seropositive. The chain recombines TRBV7-8 with TRBJ2-1, with D perhaps matching TRBD1 (5 bases). Sample: PBMCs. Written as DNA, the CDR3 is TGTGCCAGCAGCTTAGCGCCCTCTAGGGGTGAGCAGTTCTTC. It codes for CASSLAPSRGEQFF.